Shown below are 7 T cell receptor beta chains from a single sample sequenced in a study of CD8 T cells in ankylosing spondylitis. TCRdb re-called the 5' RACE reads with MiXCR, one entry per CDR3 protein. The sample has about 90,000 distinct CDR3 sequences; roughly 8.5% are singletons. Their cognate antigens are unknown. General study findings and limits: Among TCR beta sequences, a motif of several highly homologous variants appeared characteristic of ankylosing spondylitis blood.

What was sequenced was blood, either unsorted or a sorted T cell fraction (not recorded which). The source is a male donor with ankylosing spondylitis.

This clonotype has only a few counts. This chain joins TRBV4-1 and TRBJ1-4; D unresolved. Germline V gene lookup returns CDR1 MGHRA and CDR2 YSYEKL. V lost 5 bases and J lost 7, with 17 bases in between. The CDR3 spans 15 residues. CDR3 sequence (DNA): TGCGCCAGCAGCTCCAGACCCACGCCGGGTGAAAAACTGTTTTTT. Protein: CASSSRPTPGEKLFF.

This clonotype has ten or more counts. This chain links TRBV5-6 with TRBJ2-7; TRBD1 might be the D (5 bases). CDR1 is SGHDT, CDR2 YYEEEE, per germline. Trimming cost V 0 bases and J 3 bases, with 10 bases left between them. This CDR3 spans 14 amino acids. DNA of the CDR3: TGTGCCAGCAGCTTGGGGTTGCAGGGCTACGAGCAGTACGTC. This gives the protein CASSLGLQGYEQYV.

This clonotype turned up a few times. The CDR3 DNA reads as TGTGCCTGGACCCTAGCGGGAGCGAGCGAGACCCAGTACTTC. Protein product: CAWTLAGASETQYF. The chain combines TRBV30 with TRBJ2-5; 10 bases line up with TRBD2. With V trimmed by 4 bases and J by 5 bases, 7 bases remained unmatched. Germline values: CDR1 GTSNPN, CDR2 SVGIG (reference sequence). CDR3 length equals 14 residues.

The chain couples TRBV20-1 to TRBJ2-1; 10 bases fit TRBD2. Germline loops: CDR1 DFQATT, CDR2 SNEGSKA (reference sequence). Trimming removed 6 bases from V and 3 bases from J; junction bases left unmatched: 5. The CDR3 length is 14 residues. CDR3 in amino acids: CSARTSGYYNEQFF. CDR3 in DNA: TGCAGTGCCCGGACTAGCGGATACTACAATGAGCAGTTCTTC.

The chain carries TRBV13 and TRBJ2-5; TRBD2 is a possible D gene (6 bases). Germline assignment: CDR1 PRHDT and CDR2 FYEKMQ (reference sequence). The germline V and J ends were trimmed by 0 bases and 7 bases, with 9 bases remaining between them. The CDR3 spans 13 residues. CDR3 nucleotides: TGTGCCAGCAGCTTAGGACCCGGGGGGACCCAGTACTTC. It specifies CASSLGPGGTQYF.

This clonotype was seen a handful of times. The V call is TRBV20-1, the J call TRBJ2-1; perhaps TRBD2 as D (6 bases). Germline CDR1 DFQATT, CDR2 SNEGSKA (reference sequence). The CDR3 length is 17 residues. The V end was cut by 0 bases, the J end by 4 bases, with 19 bases between. The CDR3: CSARDRPGRDRYNEQFF. The CDR3 bases are TGCAGTGCTAGAGATCGTCCCGGGCGGGATCGGTACAATGAGCAGTTCTTC.

The V and J genes are TRBV4-1 and TRBJ1-1, with D maybe TRBD1 (6 bases). The CDR3 totals 15 residues. V gave up 3 bases and J gave up 1 base, with 12 bases separating them. CDR1 is MGHRA and CDR2 is YSYEKL in the germline V gene. CDR3 bases: TGCGCCAGCAGCCAGCGACAGGAGCAGAACACTGAAGCTTTCTTT. Translating gives CASSQRQEQNTEAFF.